This TCR beta chain was recorded in a study of cytomegalovirus exposure and HLA in healthy donors. Remarks on this clone: As yet, its antigen is unknown.

13 Jbeta primers and 60 Vbeta primers were used for the PCR. The table came from immunoSEQ multiplex PCR; TCRdb's copy has only in-frame clones and leaves some out. The table includes around 150,000 clones, approximately 67% detected once. Study outcomes and limitations: Reported results showed that the classifier diagnosed cytomegalovirus status with high specificity and sensitivity.

Trimming cost V 8 bases and J 6 bases; bases outside gene matches: 9. Germline CDR1 MNHNS, CDR2 SASEGT. This CDR3 spans 14 amino acids. Those who donated were healthy bone marrow donors. This TCR was recovered from a woman between 18 and 29 years old in good health and CMV-seropositive. The J gene is TRBJ2-2, the V gene TRBV6-1, with TRBD2 matching 7 bases. The sequencing input was PBMCs. CDR3 loop: CASSLLAGSGELFF. Written as DNA, the CDR3 is TGTGCCAGCTCCCTTTTAGCGGGCTCCGGGGAGCTGTTTTTT.